This T cell receptor (beta chain) was documented in a study of blood T cell repertoires in COVID-19. Background on the study: Spain, Italy and the United States supplied samples that represented acute and convalescent COVID-19. PBMCs, B-cell-depleted T cells, or T cells were the source of the cDNA or gDNA that made up the material.

Repertoires were generated with immunoSEQ multiplex PCR, while TCRdb's copy carries only in-frame clones and drops some. Of some 200,000 clones listed, about 86% are singletons. This CDR3 contains 13 residues. Per the germline V gene, CDR1 is MNHEY and CDR2 is SMNVEV (reference sequence). J lost 10 bases, V lost 5 bases, and 7 bases had no gene match. The sequenced material came from peripheral blood. This chain uses TRBV27 with TRBJ2-1, with 8 bases that match TRBD1. This sequence originates from a man aged 18 to 30 with active or convalescent COVID-19. The CDR3 DNA reads as TGTGCCAGCAGTCCGAGGACAGGGAAAGAGCAGTTCTTC. Encoded protein: CASSPRTGKEQFF.